This note documents a single T cell receptor beta chain sequence. TCRdb keeps only in-frame clones here, not all; method: immunoSEQ multiplex PCR. Seen here are 2 million to 2.5 million clones, over 90% observed once, and the top ten hold 0.39%. This sample was included in a study of shared clonotypes between healthy human individuals. About the research overall: Researchers drew samples from two women and a few men aged 18 to 49.

V was clipped by 5 bases and J by 2 bases; unmatched bases: 13. Germline assignment: CDR1 SGHDN and CDR2 FVKESK. The CDR3 is made up of 17 amino acids. Those who donated, Caucasian adults without exception, all lived in Nashville, Tennessee. It was into CD45RA+ naive and CD45RA-negative memory subsets that the CD4+ cells were split. The rearrangement joins TRBV14 to TRBJ2-3; 7 nucleotides match TRBD2. The TCR comes from a man aged 18-30 years in good health. Some clones in this sample may be carry-over from other donors' samples. The sequenced material came from naive CD4+ T cells from PBMCs. Subset noted: CD45RA+ positively selected. The CDR3 reads CASSERRASGYTDTQYF. CDR3 sequence (DNA): TGTGCCAGCAGCGAAAGAAGGGCTAGCGGATACACAGATACGCAGTATTTT.